This TCR beta chain was profiled in a study of cytomegalovirus exposure and HLA in healthy donors. General observations from the study: For presence/absence analyses, sequencing depth was assumed to be roughly uniform across donors. CMV serostatus was the sole immune exposure data available. Roughly 170 TCR beta chains were listed as cytomegalovirus-associated.

It was with 60 Vbeta and 13 Jbeta primers that the PCR ran. Libraries were prepared by immunoSEQ multiplex PCR; TCRdb keeps only in-frame clonotypes and omits some of them. This table has more than 20,000 clones, around 77% appearing once. Trimming stripped 1 base from V and 2 bases from J, with 25 bases between. Per germline, CDR1 LNHDA and CDR2 SQIVND (reference sequence). This CDR3 spans 20 amino acids. With regard to this clone: Its matching antigen is unknown.

The rearrangement uses TRBV19 and TRBJ2-3; D might be TRBD2 (7 bases). Source material: PBMCs. This TCR was sampled from a man aged 55 to 70 in good health and CMV-seronegative. The CDR3 region is CASSIGPVGGGAGYTDTQYF. DNA of the CDR3: TGTGCCAGTAGTATAGGACCAGTTGGGGGGGGCGCGGGGTACACAGATACGCAGTATTTT.